The 2 T cell receptor beta chains presented below share a single source sample, sequenced in a study of shared clonotypes between healthy human individuals. TCRdb's table, derived via immunoSEQ multiplex PCR, lists solely in-frame clones and lacks some. This sample has about 650,000 clones, with 95% to 96% found just once. CD45RO-negative cells were positively selected for CCR7, leaving out terminally differentiated effector memory CD45RA+ cells. The sample was naive CD8+ T cells sorted from blood. The receptors derive from a woman in her 30s in good health.

CDR3 sequence (DNA): TGTGCCAGCAAAGGGAAGCGGGAGACTTACGAGCAGTACTTC. Translating gives CASKGKRETYEQYF. The chain links TRBV6-6 to TRBJ2-5; 8 bases agree with TRBD2. The J call could be wrong; TRBJ2-7 is a better fit for the DNA end. CDR3 size: 14 residues. Germline V CDR1 and CDR2: MNHNY, SVGAGI (reference sequence).

The gene calls are TRBV27 and TRBJ1-4; unclear D gene. This CDR3 spans 13 amino acids. CDR1 is MNHEY, CDR2 SMNVEV, per germline (reference sequence). Deletions cut 5 bases from V and 10 bases from J, with 14 bases between. CDR3 nucleotides: TGTGCCAGCAGTCTACGGGAACGAGGAAAACTGTTTTTT. Amino acids: CASSLRERGKLFF.